The T cell receptor (beta chain) described here comes from a study of blood T cell repertoires in COVID-19. The table came from immunoSEQ multiplex PCR; TCRdb's copy has only in-frame clones and leaves some out. The data contain almost 300,000 clones, roughly 89% of them singletons. The CDR3 runs to 13 residues. Germline lookup yields CDR1 SNHLY and CDR2 FYNNEI. After removal of 6 bases from V and 4 bases from J, the junction contained 3 bases not matched to a gene. V gene TRBV2 combines with J gene TRBJ2-1; 7 bases line up with TRBD2. The TCR sequence derives from a woman aged 25 to 39 with COVID-19, enrolled during active disease. Sequencing was performed on peripheral blood. The CDR3 region is CASSGGKYNEQFF. The DNA for the CDR3 is TGTGCCAGCAGCGGGGGGAAGTACAATGAGCAGTTCTTC.